These 3 T cell receptor beta chains were all obtained from the same sample, sequenced in a study of blood T cell repertoires in COVID-19. Clones were read by immunoSEQ multiplex PCR, and TCRdb kept only the in-frame ones, dropping some. The sample carries 110,000 or so clones, 80% to 90% recorded once. Sample: peripheral blood. All receptors come from a man in his 70s with active or convalescent COVID-19.

The genes are TRBV7-9 and TRBJ2-1, with D possibly TRBD1 on 5 matching bases. V lost 0 bases and J lost 8, with 14 bases in between. The germline V gene has CDR1 SEHNR and CDR2 FQNEAQ (reference sequence). The length of the CDR3 is 15 residues. The CDR3, as DNA: TGTGCCAGCAGCTTAGCCAGGGTAGGGATAGATGAGCAGTTCTTC. Its translation is CASSLARVGIDEQFF.

V gene TRBV29-1 combines with J gene TRBJ1-1, with a weak D call TRBD1 (6 bases). Trimming took off 3 bases at V and 4 bases at J, with 12 bases between the two ends. The CDR3 covers 13 residues. Germline CDR1 SQVTM, CDR2 ANQGSEA. CDR3: CSVDRAGVTEAFF. Written as DNA, the CDR3 is TGCAGCGTTGACCGGGCAGGGGTCACTGAAGCTTTCTTT.

The V call is TRBV4-1, the J call TRBJ2-2; 7 positions agree with TRBD1. Germline V gene data show CDR1 as MGHRA and CDR2 as YSYEKL. Trimming took 2 bases from V and 3 from J; bases not matched to a gene: 6. The CDR3 length is 16 residues. CDR3 protein: CASSQKGAIDTGELFF. As DNA, the CDR3 is TGCGCCAGCAGCCAAAAGGGGGCGATCGACACCGGGGAGCTGTTTTTT.